Presented here are 20 T cell receptor beta chains from one specimen sequenced in a study of T cell repertoires in cytomegalovirus infection. MiXCR was run by TCRdb on the reads, yielding one entry per CDR3 protein. The repertoire has a few hundred thousand distinct CDR3 sequences, around a sixth of them found once; the top ten carry more than 10%. The sample comprised PBMCs. The receptors were gathered from a human donor in good health (CMV status not recorded). Some clones in this sample may be carry-over from other donors' samples.

This clonotype occurred many times. The DNA of the CDR3 is TGTGCCAGCAGCCGGGGCGGCTCCTACAATGAGCAGTTCTTC. It translates to CASSRGGSYNEQFF. This chain connects TRBV28 to TRBJ2-1, with D perhaps TRBD1 or TRBD2 (5 bases each). Germline loops: CDR1 MDHEN, CDR2 SYDVKM. Trimming removed 6 bases from V and 0 bases from J, with 9 bases in between. CDR3 size: 14 residues.

This clonotype appeared many times. The chain couples TRBV12-3 or TRBV12-4 to TRBJ2-7; D unclear. Between the trimmed V and J ends, which lost 9 bases and 3 bases, there was a span of 9 bases. CDR3 length: 11 amino acids. The CDR3 spells CASSILYEQYF. The CDR3 nucleotides read TGTGCCAGTAGCATCCTCTACGAGCAGTACTTC.

The rearrangement joins TRBV27 to TRBJ2-5, with D perhaps TRBD1 (5 bases). The V gene's germline CDR1 is MNHEY and CDR2 SMNVEV (reference sequence). V was trimmed by 5 bases and J by 6 bases, leaving 13 bases between them. The CDR3 contains 13 residues. As DNA, the CDR3 is TGTGCCAGCAGTCGAGTGGGGCAGCAGACCCAGTACTTC. It is translated as CASSRVGQQTQYF.

This clonotype was recorded many times. The V call is TRBV7-2, the J call TRBJ2-3, with a possible D match to TRBD1 (6 bases). This CDR3 spans 14 amino acids. Germline lookup yields CDR1 SGHTA and CDR2 FQGNSA. The V gene lost 1 base and the J gene lost 4 bases, with 9 bases spanning the gap. CDR3 loop: CASSLVGAADTQYF. CDR3 DNA: TGTGCCAGCAGCTTAGTGGGGGCCGCAGATACGCAGTATTTT.

There are many counts of this clonotype. The chain carries TRBV7-2 and TRBJ1-2; D is unresolved. The CDR3 has 13 amino acids. Trimming took 1 base from V and 4 from J, leaving 7 bases between them. Germline V gene sequence: CDR1 SGHTA, CDR2 FQGNSA. CDR3 nucleotide sequence: TGTGCCAGCAGCTTAGAAGCCGGCTATGGCTACACCTTC. This codes for CASSLEAGYGYTF.

This clonotype was seen many times. The J gene is TRBJ2-5, the V gene TRBV20-1; 8 nucleotides agree with TRBD1. After removal of 3 bases from V and 2 bases from J, the junction contained 11 bases not matched to a gene. There are 16 residues in the CDR3. Germline CDR1 is DFQATT and CDR2 is SNEGSKA (reference sequence). In DNA form, the CDR3 reads TGCAGTGCTAGCCCGACAGGGGCCGGGTTTCAAGAGACCCAGTACTTC. It codes for CSASPTGAGFQETQYF.

The table lists this clonotype with many counts. The chain recombines TRBV7-2 with TRBJ1-5; D is uncertain. Trimming left V 5 bases short and J 4 bases short, with 9 bases between. The CDR3 consists of 13 residues. Germline V gene data show CDR1 as SGHTA and CDR2 as FQGNSA. CDR3 sequence reads: CASSRRYNQPQHF. The CDR3 DNA reads as TGTGCCAGCAGCCGACGGTATAATCAGCCCCAGCATTTT.

This clonotype showed up many times. The V and J genes are TRBV28 and TRBJ1-5, with TRBD1 as a possible D gene (5 bases). The CDR3 contains 16 residues. CDR1 MDHEN and CDR2 SYDVKM come from the germline V gene. V was pared by 3 bases and J by 1 base, with 13 bases between. The CDR3 spells CASSLKPAGSNQPQHF. For the CDR3, the DNA is TGTGCCAGCAGTTTGAAGCCAGCAGGGAGCAATCAGCCCCAGCATTTT.

There are a few counts of this clonotype. The gene calls are TRBV7-9 and TRBJ2-2; D is unresolved. CDR1 SEHNR and CDR2 FQNEAQ come from the germline V gene (reference sequence). This CDR3 region has 13 residues. V was shortened by 6 bases and J by 1 base, with 6 bases between the two germline ends. The CDR3 loop reads CASRQQNTGELFF. The CDR3 DNA is TGTGCCAGCAGACAACAGAACACCGGGGAGCTGTTTTTT.

The genes are TRBV20-1 and TRBJ2-1, with 10 bases aligning to TRBD2. Per germline, CDR1 DFQATT and CDR2 SNEGSKA (reference sequence). V lost 5 bases, J lost 3 bases, and 4 bases stayed unmatched. The CDR3 totals 14 residues. The CDR3 region has the DNA TGCAGTGCTGGAACTAGCGGGATCTACAATGAGCAGTTCTTC. This translates into CSAGTSGIYNEQFF.

This clonotype was observed a few times. V gene TRBV29-1 combines with J gene TRBJ2-3, with D hard to call. CDR1 and CDR2 (germline): SQVTM, ANQGSEA. The CDR3 is 16 residues long. With 0 bases removed from V and 2 bases from J, the gap between germline ends came to 15 bases. CDR3 sequence (DNA): TGCAGCGTTGAAGATCATACGGTGACCTCCACAGATACGCAGTATTTT. Its translation is CSVEDHTVTSTDTQYF.

Worth noting for this clonotype: This sequence may be a read error, since a much larger clone differs from it by one base. This sequence joins TRBV7-2 and TRBJ2-2; possible D gene TRBD2, 5 bases. There are 15 residues in the CDR3. In germline, CDR1 is SGHTA, CDR2 FQGNSA. CDR3 nucleotide sequence: TGTGCCAGCAGCCGCAGCTTAGCCCCCACCGGGGAGCTGATTTTT. Its protein is CASSRSLAPTGELIF.

In its sample, this clonotype was seen a few times. The V call is TRBV12-3 or TRBV12-4, the J call TRBJ2-2, with 11 bases matching TRBD1. V lost 5 bases to trimming and J lost 7 bases; unmatched junction nucleotides: 6. The CDR3 covers 15 residues. In DNA form, the CDR3 reads TGTGCCAGCAGTCCACGGACAGGGGGCAGCGGGGAGCTGTTTTTT. It yields the protein CASSPRTGGSGELFF.

This clonotype has a handful of counts. The chain combines TRBV25-1 with TRBJ2-3; 12 bases fit TRBD2. The CDR3 contains 18 residues. Trimming at V came to 0 bases and at J to 6 bases, leaving 10 bases not matched to a gene. Germline CDR1 and CDR2: MGHDK and SYGVNS. CDR3 DNA sequence: TGTGCCAGCAGTGAATACTCGACTAGCGGGGGCCTAGGGGATACGCAGTATTTT. Its translation is CASSEYSTSGGLGDTQYF.

This clonotype was found many times. V is TRBV6-6 and J is TRBJ1-1, with unresolved D. Trimming took 6 bases from V and 8 from J, leaving 10 bases between them. Looked up from germline, CDR1 is MNHNY and CDR2 is SVGAGI (reference sequence). This CDR3 has 11 residues. CDR3 sequence (DNA): TGTGCCAGCAGCTGGACGGGGGAAGCTTTCTTT. This encodes CASSWTGEAFF.

This chain joins TRBV7-9 and TRBJ2-1, with D possibly called TRBD1 or TRBD2 (5 bases each). The CDR3 length is 16 residues. Germline V gives CDR1 SEHNR, CDR2 FQNEAQ (reference sequence). V gave up 5 bases and J gave up 0 bases, with 14 bases separating them. The CDR3: CASSAGAPSSYNEQFF. The CDR3, as DNA: TGTGCCAGCAGCGCCGGGGCCCCCAGCTCCTACAATGAGCAGTTCTTC.

There are many counts of this clonotype. The chain uses TRBV7-2 and TRBJ2-7; tentative D call: TRBD2 (5 bases). Germline V CDR1 and CDR2: SGHTA, FQGNSA. Trimming removed 1 base at V and 2 bases at J, with 9 bases between. The CDR3 sequence is 14 residues long. Written as DNA, the CDR3 is TGTGCCAGCAGCTTAGTCCGGGGTACCTACGAGCAGTACTTC. It specifies CASSLVRGTYEQYF.

There are a few counts of this clonotype. The V and J genes are TRBV24-1 and TRBJ1-2; D may be TRBD1 (5 bases). Germline CDR1 KGHDR, CDR2 SFDVKD. V was cut by 2 bases and J by 4 bases, with 10 bases left in between. The CDR3 runs 14 residues. The CDR3 region is CATSDSGAGYGYTF. The CDR3 bases are TGTGCCACCAGTGATTCTGGGGCGGGCTATGGCTACACCTTC.

This clonotype turned up a few times. This chain joins TRBV2 and TRBJ2-5; D remains unclear. This CDR3 is built from 14 residues. Germline V gene lookup returns CDR1 SNHLY and CDR2 FYNNEI. V gave up 3 bases and J gave up 4 bases, with 12 bases separating them. CDR3 in amino acids: CASSEGIQGETQYF. The CDR3 DNA sequence: TGTGCCAGCAGTGAGGGAATTCAAGGAGAGACCCAGTACTTC. The full variable domain, its missing parts supplied by reference TRBV2 and TRBJ2-5, is EPEVTQTPSHQVTQMGQEVILRCVPISNHLYFYWYRQILGQKVEFLVSFYNNEISEKSEIFDDQFSVERPDGSNFTLKIRSTKLEDSAMYFCASSEGIQGETQYFGPGTRLLVL.

The chain recombines TRBV5-4 with TRBJ2-1; 8 bases map to TRBD2. CDR3 length: 15 residues. Germline CDR1 SGHNT, CDR2 YYREEE (reference sequence). The ends lost 4 bases at V and 8 bases at J; junction bases unmatched: 11. The DNA of the CDR3 is TGTGCCAGCAGCGACCTAGCGGGCCCCCCTCATGAGCAGTTCTTC. Amino acids: CASSDLAGPPHEQFF. The whole variable domain, filled in from reference TRBV5-4 and TRBJ2-1, reads ETGVTQSPTHLIKTRGQQVTLRCSSQSGHNTVSWYQQALGQGPQFIFQYYREEENGRGNFPPRFSGLQFPNYSSELNVNALELDDSALYLCASSDLAGPPHEQFFGPGTRLTVL.